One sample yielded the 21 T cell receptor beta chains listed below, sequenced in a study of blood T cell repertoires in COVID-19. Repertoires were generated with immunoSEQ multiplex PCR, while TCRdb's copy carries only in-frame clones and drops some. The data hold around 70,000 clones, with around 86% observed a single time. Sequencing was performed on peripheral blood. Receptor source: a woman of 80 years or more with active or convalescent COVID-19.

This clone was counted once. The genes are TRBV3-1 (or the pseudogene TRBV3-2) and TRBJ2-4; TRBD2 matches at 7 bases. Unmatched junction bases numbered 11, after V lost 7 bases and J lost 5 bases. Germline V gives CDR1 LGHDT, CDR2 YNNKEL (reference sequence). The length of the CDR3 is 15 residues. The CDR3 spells CASTRREGGENIQYF. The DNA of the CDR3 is TGTGCCAGCACACGAAGGGAGGGTGGGGAAAACATTCAGTACTTC.

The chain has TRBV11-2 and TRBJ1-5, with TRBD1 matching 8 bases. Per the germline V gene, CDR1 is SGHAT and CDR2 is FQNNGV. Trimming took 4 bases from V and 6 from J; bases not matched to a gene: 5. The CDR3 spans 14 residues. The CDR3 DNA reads TGTGCCAGCAGCTCCGACAGGGGTGGTCAGCCCCAGCATTTT. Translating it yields CASSSDRGGQPQHF.

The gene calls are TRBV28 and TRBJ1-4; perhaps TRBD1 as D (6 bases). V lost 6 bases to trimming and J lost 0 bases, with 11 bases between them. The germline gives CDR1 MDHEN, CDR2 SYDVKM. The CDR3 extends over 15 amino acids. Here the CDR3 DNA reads TGTGCCAGCAGAGGGACATTCGCAACTAATGAAAAACTGTTTTTT. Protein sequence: CASRGTFATNEKLFF.

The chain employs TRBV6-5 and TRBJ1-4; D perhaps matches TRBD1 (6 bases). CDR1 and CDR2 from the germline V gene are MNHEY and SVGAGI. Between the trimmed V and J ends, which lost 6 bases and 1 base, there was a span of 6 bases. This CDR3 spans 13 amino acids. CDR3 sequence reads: CASRDRTNEKLFF. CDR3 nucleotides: TGTGCCAGCAGGGACAGAACTAATGAAAAACTGTTTTTT.

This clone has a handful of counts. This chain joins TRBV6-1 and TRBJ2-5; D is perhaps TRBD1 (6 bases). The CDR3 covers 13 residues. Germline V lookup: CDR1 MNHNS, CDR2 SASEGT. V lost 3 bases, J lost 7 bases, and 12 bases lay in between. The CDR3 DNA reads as TGTGCCAGCAGTGATGGGGGCTTCAGGACCCAGTACTTC. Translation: CASSDGGFRTQYF.

CDR3 loop: CASSSGLKGNQPQHF. The CDR3 coding sequence is TGTGCCAGCAGCTCAGGGCTGAAGGGCAATCAGCCCCAGCATTTT. The chain uses TRBV6-2 or TRBV6-3 and TRBJ1-5; a weak D match, TRBD1 (5 bases). Trimming left V 6 bases short and J 2 bases short, with 14 bases between. Germline CDR1 and CDR2: MNHEY and SVGEGT. This CDR3 contains 15 residues.

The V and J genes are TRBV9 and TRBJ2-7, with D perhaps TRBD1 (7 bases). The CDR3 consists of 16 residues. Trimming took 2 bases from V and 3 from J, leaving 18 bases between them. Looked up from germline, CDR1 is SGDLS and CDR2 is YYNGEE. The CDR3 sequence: CASSVGWAGGNYEQYF. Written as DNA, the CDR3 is TGTGCCAGCAGCGTTGGGTGGGCAGGGGGGAACTACGAGCAGTACTTC.

The DNA of the CDR3 is TGTGCCAGCAGCCAAGAGACCCGCCGACAGGGAGTGAGCAATGAGCAGTTCTTC. It codes for CASSQETRRQGVSNEQFF. V usage is TRBV14 and J usage is TRBJ2-1; 7 bases are shared with TRBD1. The CDR3 runs to 18 residues. Germline-derived CDR1 and CDR2 are SGHDN and FVKESK. The ends lost 0 bases at V and 6 bases at J; junction bases unmatched: 14.

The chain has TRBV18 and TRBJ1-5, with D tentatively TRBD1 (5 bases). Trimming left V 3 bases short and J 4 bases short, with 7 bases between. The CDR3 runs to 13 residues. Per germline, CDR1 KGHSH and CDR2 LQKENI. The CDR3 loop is CASSPTVNQPQHF. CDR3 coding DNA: TGTGCCAGCTCACCGACAGTAAATCAGCCCCAGCATTTT.

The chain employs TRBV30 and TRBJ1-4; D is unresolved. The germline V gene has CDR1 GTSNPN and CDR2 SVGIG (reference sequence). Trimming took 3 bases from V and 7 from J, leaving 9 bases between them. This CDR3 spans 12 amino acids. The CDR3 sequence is CAWSVLSEKLFF. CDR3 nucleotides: TGTGCCTGGAGCGTTCTGAGTGAAAAACTGTTTTTT.

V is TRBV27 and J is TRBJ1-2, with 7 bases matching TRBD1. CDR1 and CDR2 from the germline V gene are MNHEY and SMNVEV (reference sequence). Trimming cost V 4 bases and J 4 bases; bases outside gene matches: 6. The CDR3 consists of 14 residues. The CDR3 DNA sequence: TGTGCCAGCAGTTGGGACAGCCGACTCTATGGCTACACCTTC. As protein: CASSWDSRLYGYTF.

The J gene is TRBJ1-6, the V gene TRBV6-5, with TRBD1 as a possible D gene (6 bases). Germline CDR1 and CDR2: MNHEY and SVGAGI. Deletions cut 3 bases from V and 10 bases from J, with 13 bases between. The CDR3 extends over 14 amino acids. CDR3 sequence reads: CASSYRGQLSPLHF. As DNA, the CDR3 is TGTGCCAGCAGTTATCGAGGACAGCTATCACCCCTCCACTTT.

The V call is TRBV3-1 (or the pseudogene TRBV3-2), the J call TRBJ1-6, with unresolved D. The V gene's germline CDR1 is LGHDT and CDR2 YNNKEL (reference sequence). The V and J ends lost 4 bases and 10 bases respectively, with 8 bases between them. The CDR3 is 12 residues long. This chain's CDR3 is CASSLRVSPLHF. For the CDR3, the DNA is TGTGCCAGCAGCCTACGGGTATCACCCCTCCACTTT.

This chain's CDR3 is CASGLAGGPSTGELFF. The DNA of the CDR3 is TGCGCCAGCGGGCTAGCGGGGGGGCCGTCCACCGGGGAGCTGTTTTTT. The J gene is TRBJ2-2, the V gene TRBV10-2, with TRBD2 matching 12 bases. The CDR3 totals 16 residues. V lost 8 bases, J lost 4 bases, and 8 bases stayed unmatched. In germline, CDR1 is WSHSY, CDR2 SAAADI.

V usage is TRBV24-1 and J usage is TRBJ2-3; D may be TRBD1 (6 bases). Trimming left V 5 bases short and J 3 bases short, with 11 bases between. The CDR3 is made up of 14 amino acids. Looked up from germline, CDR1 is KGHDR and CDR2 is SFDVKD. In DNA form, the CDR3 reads TGTGCCACCAGTGCTGGACAGACAACAGATACGCAGTATTTT. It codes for CATSAGQTTDTQYF.

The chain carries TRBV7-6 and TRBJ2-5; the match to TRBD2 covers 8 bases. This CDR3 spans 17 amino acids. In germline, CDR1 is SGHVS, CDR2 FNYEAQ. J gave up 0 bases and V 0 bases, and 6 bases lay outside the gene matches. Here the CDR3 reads CASSLALSGGYQETQYF. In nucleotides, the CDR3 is TGTGCCAGCAGCTTAGCGCTTTCGGGGGGGTACCAAGAGACCCAGTACTTC. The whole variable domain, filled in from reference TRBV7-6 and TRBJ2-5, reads GAGVSQSPRYKVTKRGQDVALRCDPISGHVSLYWYRQALGQGPEFLTYFNYEAQQDKSGLPNDRFSAERPEGSISTLTIQRTEQRDSAMYRCASSLALSGGYQETQYFGPGTRLLVL.

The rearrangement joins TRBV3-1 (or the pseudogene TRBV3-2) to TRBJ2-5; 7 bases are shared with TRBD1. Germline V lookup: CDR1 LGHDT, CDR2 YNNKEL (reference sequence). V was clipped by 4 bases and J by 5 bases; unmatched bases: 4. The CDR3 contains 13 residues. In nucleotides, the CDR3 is TGTGCCAGCAGCCTAACGACAGGGGAGACCCAGTACTTC. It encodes CASSLTTGETQYF.

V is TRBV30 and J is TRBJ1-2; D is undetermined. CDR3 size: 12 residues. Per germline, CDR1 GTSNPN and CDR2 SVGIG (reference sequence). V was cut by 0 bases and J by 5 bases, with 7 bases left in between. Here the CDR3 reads CAWSVGVYGYTF. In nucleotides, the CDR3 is TGTGCCTGGAGTGTGGGAGTATATGGCTACACCTTC. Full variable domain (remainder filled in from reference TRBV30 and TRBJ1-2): SQTIHQWPATLVQPVGSPLSLECTVEGTSNPNLYWYRQAAGRGLQLLFYSVGIGQISSEVPQNLSASRPQDRQFILSSKKLLLSDSGFYLCAWSVGVYGYTFGSGTRLTVV.

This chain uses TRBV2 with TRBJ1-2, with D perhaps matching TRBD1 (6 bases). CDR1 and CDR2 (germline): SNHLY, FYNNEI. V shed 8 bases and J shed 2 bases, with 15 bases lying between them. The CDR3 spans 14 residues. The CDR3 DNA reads TGTGCCAGCCGGGAATCGGGACACAACTATGGCTACACCTTC. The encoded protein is CASRESGHNYGYTF.

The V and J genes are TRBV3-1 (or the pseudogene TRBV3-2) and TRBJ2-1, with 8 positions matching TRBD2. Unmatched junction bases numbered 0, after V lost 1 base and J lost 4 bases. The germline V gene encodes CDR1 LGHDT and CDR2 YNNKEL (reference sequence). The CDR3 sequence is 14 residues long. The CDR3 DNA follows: TGTGCCAGCAGCCAAGCTAGCGGGTACAATGAGCAGTTCTTC. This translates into CASSQASGYNEQFF.

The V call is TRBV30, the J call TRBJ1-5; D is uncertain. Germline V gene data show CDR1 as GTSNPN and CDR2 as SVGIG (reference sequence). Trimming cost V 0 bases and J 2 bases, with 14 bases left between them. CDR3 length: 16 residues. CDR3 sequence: CAWSVRRDGGNQPQHF. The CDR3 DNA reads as TGTGCCTGGAGTGTACGAAGAGACGGGGGCAATCAGCCCCAGCATTTT.